What follows are 12 T cell receptor beta chains derived from one specimen sequenced in a study of identical twins. In TCRdb, the 5' RACE reads were re-called with MiXCR into one record per CDR3 protein. Here the sample spans 700,000 to 950,000 distinct CDR3 sequences, roughly an eighth being singletons. These same records also appear under a second study, on yellow fever vaccine responses in identical twins.

Sequencing input: PBMCs. The receptors stem from a woman aged 18-35 years in good health.

This clonotype has just a few counts. Since a much larger clone is just one base distant, this may be a read error. This chain connects TRBV10-3 to TRBJ2-2; no reliable D call. This CDR3 region has 11 residues. From germline, CDR1 is ENHRY and CDR2 SYGVKD. V lost 6 bases, J lost 3 bases, and 2 bases lay in between. CDR3 DNA sequence: TGTGCCATCAGGTACACCGGGGAGCTGTTTTTT. Its protein product is CAIRYTGELFF.

The chain couples TRBV28 to TRBJ2-3, with D possibly TRBD1 on 6 matching bases. V lost 3 bases, J lost 1 base, and 11 bases lay in between. This CDR3 spans 15 amino acids. CDR1 and CDR2 (germline): MDHEN, SYDVKM. CDR3: CASSFGAGGTDTQYF. For the CDR3, the DNA is TGTGCCAGCAGTTTTGGGGCAGGGGGCACAGATACGCAGTATTTT.

This clonotype showed up just a few times. The chain employs TRBV25-1 and TRBJ2-1; TRBD1 is a possible D gene (6 bases). V lost 7 bases and J lost 7, with 14 bases in between. There are 13 residues in the CDR3. Germline CDR1 is MGHDK and CDR2 is SYGVNS. This chain's CDR3 is CASTETGLNEQFF. CDR3 DNA: TGTGCCAGCACCGAAACAGGGTTAAATGAGCAGTTCTTC.

This clonotype was seen a handful of times. The rearrangement joins TRBV12-3 or TRBV12-4 to TRBJ2-3; either TRBD1 or TRBD2 may fit D (5 bases each). The CDR3 has 16 residues. Trimming left V 1 base short and J 5 bases short, with 16 bases between. CDR3 bases: TGTGCCAGCAGTTTAGACACTACTAGGGGAAGAGATACGCAGTATTTT. Amino acid sequence: CASSLDTTRGRDTQYF.

The chain carries TRBV9 and TRBJ2-1, with TRBD2 matching 9 bases. Looked up from germline, CDR1 is SGDLS and CDR2 is YYNGEE. CDR3 size: 13 residues. V was clipped by 7 bases and J by 8 bases; unmatched bases: 7. The CDR3 sequence is CASGSGSKDEQFF. Here the CDR3 DNA reads TGTGCCAGCGGTAGCGGGAGTAAAGATGAGCAGTTCTTC.

In its sample, this clonotype was seen many times. The rearrangement uses TRBV20-1 and TRBJ2-7, with D unclear. The length of the CDR3 is 16 residues. V shed 3 bases and J shed 3 bases, with 21 bases lying between them. Germline V lookup: CDR1 DFQATT, CDR2 SNEGSKA (reference sequence). In DNA, the CDR3 is TGCAGTGCTAGTTGGCTCCCGCCCGGCAAGTTCTACGAGCAGTACTTC. Amino acid sequence: CSASWLPPGKFYEQYF.

This clonotype was seen a handful of times. V usage is TRBV12-3 or TRBV12-4 and J usage is TRBJ2-5; 16 bases align to TRBD2. The CDR3 consists of 16 residues. V was clipped by 6 bases and J by 4 bases; unmatched bases: 5. In DNA form, the CDR3 reads TGTGCCAGCAGCCCGGGACTAGCGGGAGGGCTAGAGACCCAGTACTTC. This sequence encodes CASSPGLAGGLETQYF.

The V call is TRBV6-1, the J call TRBJ2-3; 14 positions agree with TRBD2. V dropped 5 bases and J dropped 6; count of bases not matched to a gene: 7. The CDR3 length is 16 residues. Germline V lookup: CDR1 MNHNS, CDR2 SASEGT. The CDR3, as DNA: TGTGCCAGCAGTCCCCTTGGACTAGCGGGGGGCGATACGCAGTATTTT. Its protein product is CASSPLGLAGGDTQYF.

This sequence joins TRBV12-3 or TRBV12-4 and TRBJ2-3; TRBD2 agrees at 8 bases. Losses at the gene ends were 3 bases for V and 2 bases for J; bases not matched to a gene: 4. This CDR3 has 15 amino acids. This CDR3 is CASSLSSGNTDTQYF. The CDR3 DNA reads as TGTGCCAGCAGTTTGAGTAGCGGGAACACAGATACGCAGTATTTT.

This clonotype turned up a few times. The chain uses TRBV6-1 and TRBJ2-1, with 8 bases that match TRBD2. V lost 7 bases, J lost 4 bases, and 9 bases stayed unmatched. The CDR3 contains 15 residues. Germline V gene lookup returns CDR1 MNHNS and CDR2 SASEGT. The CDR3 nucleotides are TGTGCCAGCATCCGAAGCGGGAGCGGGTACAATGAGCAGTTCTTC. Translated, it gives CASIRSGSGYNEQFF.

The rearrangement joins TRBV28 to TRBJ2-2; no firm D call. The CDR3 runs 12 residues. Trimming removed 11 bases from V and 0 bases from J, with 7 bases in between. Germline CDR1 MDHEN, CDR2 SYDVKM. DNA for the CDR3: TGTGCCTGCAACGCGAACACCGGGGAGCTGTTTTTT. Translating gives CACNANTGELFF.

This clonotype was detected a few times. This chain links TRBV7-2 with TRBJ2-1; 9 bases are a match to TRBD1. The V and J ends lost 5 bases and 3 bases, in that order; junction bases with no gene match: 5. CDR3 length: 15 residues. Germline CDR1 reads SGHTA; CDR2 reads FQGNSA. The CDR3 DNA reads TGTGCCAGCAGCCCCTCGGGACAGGGCTACAATGAGCAGTTCTTC. This translates into CASSPSGQGYNEQFF. Based on the CDR3 plus reference TRBV7-2 and TRBJ2-1, the full variable domain is GAGVSQSPSNKVTEKGKDVELRCDPISGHTALYWYRQSLGQGLEFLIYFQGNSAPDKSGLPSDRFSAERTGGSVSTLTIQRTQQEDSAVYLCASSPSGQGYNEQFFGPGTRLTVL.